These 23 T cell receptor beta chains were sequenced from one sample in a study of T cells in lung cancer brain metastases. Sequencing used immunoSEQ multiplex PCR; TCRdb keeps in-frame clones, though not all of them. The sample lists over a thousand clones; around 88% were seen once. The sample taken for sequencing was tumor tissue from a brain metastasis. These receptors were obtained from an older woman with non-small cell lung cancer that had spread to the brain.

The chain combines TRBV7-6 with TRBJ1-1, with D hard to call. The CDR3 consists of 14 residues. Between the trimmed V and J ends, which lost 4 bases and 4 bases, there was a span of 13 bases. Looked up from germline, CDR1 is SGHVS and CDR2 is FNYEAQ. For the CDR3, the DNA is TGTGCCAGCAGCTCCCTCTTTGGAGGCACTGAAGCTTTCTTT. Translation gives CASSSLFGGTEAFF.

J is TRBJ1-4 and V is TRBV7-2; 9 bases match TRBD1. The CDR3 contains 15 residues. Germline CDR1 is SGHTA and CDR2 is FQGNSA. Germline trimming cut 4 bases from V and 7 bases from J; bases unmatched to any gene: 7. CDR3 DNA: TGTGCCAGCAGCTACAGGGGGCGGGGAATTGAAAAACTGTTTTTT. Translating it yields CASSYRGRGIEKLFF. Drawing the rest from reference TRBV7-2 and TRBJ1-4, the complete variable domain is GAGVSQSPSNKVTEKGKDVELRCDPISGHTALYWYRQSLGQGLEFLIYFQGNSAPDKSGLPSDRFSAERTGGSVSTLTIQRTQQEDSAVYLCASSYRGRGIEKLFFGSGTQLSVL.

The genes are TRBV7-3 and TRBJ2-2, with D tentatively TRBD1 (6 bases). Germline CDR1 is SGHTA and CDR2 is FQGTGA. This CDR3 comprises 12 residues. V gave up 8 bases and J gave up 5 bases, with 9 bases separating them. The CDR3 coding sequence is TGTGCCAGCGCCAGGGGTACCGGGGAGCTGTTTTTT. Amino acid sequence: CASARGTGELFF.

This sequence joins TRBV5-4 and TRBJ2-5; D possibly uses TRBD1 or TRBD2 (5 bases each). Germline CDR1 SGHNT, CDR2 YYREEE (reference sequence). This CDR3 comprises 14 residues. Trimming removed 3 bases at V and 2 bases at J, with 11 bases between. The CDR3 spells CASSWGTGQETQYF. For the CDR3, the DNA is TGTGCCAGCAGCTGGGGGACGGGACAAGAGACCCAGTACTTC.

J is TRBJ1-5 and V is TRBV28; no reliable D call. This CDR3 is built from 14 residues. Germline-derived CDR1 and CDR2 are MDHEN and SYDVKM. Trimming stripped 8 bases from V and 5 bases from J, with 16 bases between. CDR3 sequence: CASRPTVTHQPQHF. The CDR3 bases are TGTGCCAGCCGCCCAACAGTCACTCATCAGCCCCAGCATTTT.

This rearrangement joins TRBV10-3 to TRBJ1-4, with D unclear. V shed 5 bases and J shed 5 bases, with 9 bases lying between them. The CDR3 totals 13 residues. Germline assignment: CDR1 ENHRY and CDR2 SYGVKD. CDR3 region: CAISSRSNEKLFF. CDR3 nucleotide sequence: TGTGCCATCAGTAGCAGGTCGAATGAAAAACTGTTTTTT.

Only a few counts were recorded for this clone. The chain has TRBV5-1 and TRBJ2-2; a weak D match, TRBD1 (7 bases). Per germline, CDR1 SGHRS and CDR2 YFSETQ. The CDR3 is 12 amino acids. With 4 bases removed from V and 9 bases from J, the gap between germline ends came to 10 bases. In nucleotides, the CDR3 is TGCGCCAGCAGCGGAGGGGGCCGGGAGCTGTTTTTT. Amino acids: CASSGGGRELFF.

This clone occurred once. The V and J genes are TRBV30 and TRBJ1-2; D gene unclear. V was pared by 1 base and J by 7 bases, with 13 bases between. Looked up from germline, CDR1 is GTSNPN and CDR2 is SVGIG (reference sequence). CDR3 size: 13 residues. The CDR3 DNA sequence: TGTGCCTGGAGTGCTGGGGATACTATTGGCTACACCTTC. Protein sequence: CAWSAGDTIGYTF.

In its sample, this clone was seen a few times. The chain joins TRBV2 to TRBJ2-1; TRBD1 aligns across 8 bases. The CDR3 contains 12 residues. Germline V CDR1 and CDR2: SNHLY, FYNNEI. The ends lost 6 bases at V and 8 bases at J; junction bases unmatched: 3. The CDR3 is CASRKQGDEQFF. The DNA for the CDR3 is TGTGCCAGCAGAAAACAGGGGGATGAGCAGTTCTTC. Complete variable domain (other parts from reference TRBV2 and TRBJ2-1): EPEVTQTPSHQVTQMGQEVILRCVPISNHLYFYWYRQILGQKVEFLVSFYNNEISEKSEIFDDQFSVERPDGSNFTLKIRSTKLEDSAMYFCASRKQGDEQFFGPGTRLTVL.

The CDR3 is CASSSPPAYEQYF. CDR3 in DNA: TGTGCCAGCAGTTCCCCTCCGGCCTACGAGCAGTACTTC. The chain recombines TRBV6-5 with TRBJ2-7; no clear D gene. The V end lost 4 bases, the J end lost 2 bases, and 9 bases lay between the germline ends. CDR1 and CDR2 (germline): MNHEY, SVGAGI. The CDR3 extends over 13 amino acids.

The V and J genes are TRBV2 and TRBJ2-1, with TRBD2 as a possible D gene (6 bases). The CDR3 is 14 residues long. Per germline, CDR1 SNHLY and CDR2 FYNNEI. Trimming took off 10 bases at V and 4 bases at J, with 17 bases between the two ends. In DNA form, the CDR3 reads TGTGCCACCGCCGGGACTGCATTATACAATGAGCAGTTCTTC. Its translation: CATAGTALYNEQFF.

This clone was observed a few times. V is TRBV11-2 and J is TRBJ1-1; 7 bases are shared with TRBD1. V was clipped by 5 bases and J by 5 bases; unmatched bases: 11. The CDR3 is 15 residues long. CDR1 and CDR2 (germline): SGHAT, FQNNGV. The CDR3 spells CASSPRQGGRTEAFF. In DNA form, the CDR3 reads TGTGCCAGCAGCCCGCGACAGGGAGGTAGGACTGAAGCTTTCTTT.

The CDR3 protein is CASSPPGHGNQPQHF. CDR3 in DNA: TGTGCCAGCTCACCTCCGGGACACGGGAATCAGCCCCAGCATTTT. The V and J genes are TRBV18 and TRBJ1-5; D is possibly TRBD1 (6 bases). In germline, CDR1 is KGHSH, CDR2 LQKENI. This CDR3 is 15 amino acids long. V shed 3 bases and J shed 4 bases, with 13 bases lying between them.

V is TRBV28 and J is TRBJ2-7; D perhaps matches TRBD1 (5 bases). Germline CDR1 reads MDHEN; CDR2 reads SYDVKM. With 4 bases removed from V and 5 bases from J, the gap between germline ends came to 15 bases. The CDR3 has 14 amino acids. The CDR3 region has the DNA TGTGCCAGCAGTTGGACCCAGGGTTTCCACGAGCAGTACTTC. As protein: CASSWTQGFHEQYF. The variable domain in full, completed from reference TRBV28 and TRBJ2-7, reads DVKVTQSSRYLVKRTGEKVFLECVQDMDHENMFWYRQDPGLGLRLIYFSYDVKMKEKGDIPEGYSVSREKKERFSLILESASTNQTSMYLCASSWTQGFHEQYFGPGTRLTVT.

This rearrangement joins TRBV28 to TRBJ1-5, with D perhaps TRBD1 (5 bases). Germline CDR1 is MDHEN and CDR2 is SYDVKM. V was shortened by 2 bases and J by 9 bases, with 8 bases between the two germline ends. This CDR3 spans 12 amino acids. CDR3 sequence (DNA): TGTGCCAGCAGTTTACCGAGGGGGCCCCAGCATTTT. Its translation is CASSLPRGPQHF. Supplemented by reference TRBV28 and TRBJ1-5, the full variable domain reads DVKVTQSSRYLVKRTGEKVFLECVQDMDHENMFWYRQDPGLGLRLIYFSYDVKMKEKGDIPEGYSVSREKKERFSLILESASTNQTSMYLCASSLPRGPQHFGDGTRLSIL.

The chain carries TRBV9 and TRBJ1-2; 8 nucleotides agree with TRBD1. V was pared by 4 bases and J by 5 bases, with 10 bases of the junction left unmatched. The CDR3 loop spans 15 amino acids. Germline CDR1 reads SGDLS; CDR2 reads YYNGEE. CDR3 amino acids: CASSSRTGSSYGYTF. The CDR3 coding sequence is TGTGCCAGCAGCTCCCGGACAGGGTCTAGTTATGGCTACACCTTC.

CDR3 DNA sequence: TGTGCCAGCAGTGAAGCAGGGGACAGGGAGCTGTTTTTT. Amino acid sequence: CASSEAGDRELFF. The chain combines TRBV6-1 with TRBJ2-2, with D tentatively TRBD1 (6 bases). The germline V and J ends were trimmed by 0 bases and 9 bases, with 8 bases remaining between them. This CDR3 contains 13 residues. Germline lookup yields CDR1 MNHNS and CDR2 SASEGT.

The table lists this clone with a count of one. CDR3 sequence reads: CASRKGQFLTDIQYF. Here the CDR3 DNA reads TGTGCCAGCAGGAAGGGACAGTTCCTGACGGACATTCAGTACTTC. V usage is TRBV4-2 and J usage is TRBJ2-4, with 7 bases aligning to TRBD1. J gave up 8 bases and V 6 bases, and 13 bases lay outside the gene matches. Germline assignment: CDR1 LGHNA and CDR2 YNFKEQ. This CDR3 contains 15 residues.

The chain carries TRBV10-2 and TRBJ1-2, with D maybe TRBD1 (5 bases). CDR1 and CDR2 from the germline V gene are WSHSY and SAAADI. The V end was cut by 4 bases, the J end by 8 bases, with 17 bases between. The CDR3 contains 14 residues. The CDR3 sequence is CASSASRGLTGYTF. DNA of the CDR3: TGCGCCAGCAGTGCCTCTAGGGGTTTGACCGGCTACACCTTC.

The chain carries TRBV6-5 and TRBJ2-1; 9 nucleotides line up with TRBD1. This CDR3 is 15 amino acids long. The germline V gene encodes CDR1 MNHEY and CDR2 SVGAGI. V trimming: 0 bases; J trimming: 7 bases; junction bases outside the gene matches: 4. CDR3 protein: CASSYSTTGGNEQFF. As DNA, the CDR3 is TGTGCCAGCAGTTACTCGACGACAGGGGGTAATGAGCAGTTCTTC.

The CDR3 loop is CASSVGWGSGYNEQFF. The CDR3 DNA is TGTGCCAGCAGCGTAGGTTGGGGGTCGGGGTACAATGAGCAGTTCTTC. This chain links TRBV9 with TRBJ2-1; D is tentatively TRBD1 or TRBD2 (5 bases each). Germline loops: CDR1 SGDLS, CDR2 YYNGEE. CDR3 length: 16 amino acids. The ends were cut back, 0 bases at V and 4 bases at J, with 14 bases in the middle.

V and J are TRBV7-8 and TRBJ1-5; tentative D call: TRBD1 (5 bases). The CDR3 extends over 14 amino acids. The V gene lost 0 bases and the J gene lost 5 bases, with 8 bases spanning the gap. Germline V lookup: CDR1 SGHVS, CDR2 FQNEAQ. This CDR3 reads CASSLAGEHQPQHF. DNA for the CDR3: TGTGCCAGCAGCTTAGCAGGGGAACATCAGCCCCAGCATTTT.

This chain uses TRBV18 with TRBJ1-1; a possible D gene is TRBD1 (6 bases). The V end lost 5 bases, the J end lost 3 bases, and 10 bases lay between the germline ends. Per germline, CDR1 KGHSH and CDR2 LQKENI. This CDR3 is 13 amino acids long. The CDR3: CASSSRQDTEAFF. The CDR3 region has the DNA TGTGCCAGCTCATCTAGACAGGACACTGAAGCTTTCTTT.